The clone carrying this T cell receptor (beta chain) was found many times. The cDNA was produced through 5'RACE with 10-nucleotide random UMIs. MiXCR was run by TCRdb on the 5' RACE reads, yielding one entry per CDR3 protein. The table records about 66,000 distinct CDR3 sequences, approximately 4.1% of them present only once. These data come from a study of neurological immune-mediated disorders. The CDR3 extends over 15 amino acids. Germline V gives CDR1 SGHVS, CDR2 FQNEAQ. V shed 2 bases and J shed 4 bases, with 15 bases lying between them. Source material: PBMCs. J is TRBJ2-7 and V is TRBV7-8; weak D call: TRBD2 (6 bases). This TCR was recovered from a man under 40 with multiple sclerosis. CDR3 sequence: CASSLQTGTLYEQYF. The CDR3 DNA reads TGTGCCAGCAGCTTACAAACCGGGACTCTGTACGAGCAGTACTTC. Full variable domain (outside the CDR3, taken from reference TRBV7-8 and TRBJ2-7): GAGVSQSPRYKVAKRGQDVALRCDPISGHVSLFWYQQALGQGPEFLTYFQNEAQLDKSGLPSDRFFAERPEGSVSTLKIQRTQQEDSAVYLCASSLQTGTLYEQYFGPGTRLTVT.